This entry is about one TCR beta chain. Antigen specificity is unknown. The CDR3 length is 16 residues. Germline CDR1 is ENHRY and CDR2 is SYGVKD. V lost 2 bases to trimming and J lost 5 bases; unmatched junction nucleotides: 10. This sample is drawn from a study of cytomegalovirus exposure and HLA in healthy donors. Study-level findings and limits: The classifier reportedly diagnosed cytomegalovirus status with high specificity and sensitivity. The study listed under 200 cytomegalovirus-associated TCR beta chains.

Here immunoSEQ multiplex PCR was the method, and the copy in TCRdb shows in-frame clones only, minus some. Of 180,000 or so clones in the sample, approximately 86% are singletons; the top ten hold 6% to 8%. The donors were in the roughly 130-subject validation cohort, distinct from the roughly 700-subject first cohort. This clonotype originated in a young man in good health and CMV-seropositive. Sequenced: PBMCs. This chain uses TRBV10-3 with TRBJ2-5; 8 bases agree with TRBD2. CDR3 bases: TGTGCCATCAGTGAGCCCGGACTAGCAGGTGGGGAGACCCAGTACTTC. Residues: CAISEPGLAGGETQYF.